The source of this T cell receptor (beta chain) is a study of cytomegalovirus exposure and HLA in healthy donors. Broader study findings: Relative to equally common others, HLA-associated TCR beta chains showed greater clonal expansion in a later analysis. Later analysis associated a missense DCLRE1C variant with TCR beta V- and J-gene trimming. Upon later analysis, TCR association rates were observed to vary by HLA locus, being highest for DRB1 and lowest for HLA-C.

The ends lost 5 bases at V and 4 bases at J; junction bases unmatched: 3. Germline assignment: CDR1 SEHNR and CDR2 FQNEAQ (reference sequence). The CDR3 spans 14 residues. Primers: 60 Vbeta forward and 13 Jbeta reverse. Generated by immunoSEQ multiplex PCR, the TCRdb table keeps only in-frame clones and is missing some. The sample has roughly 110,000 clones; around three quarters are singletons. As to this clone: Its antigen is not identified.

The chain combines TRBV7-9 with TRBJ2-5, with 11 bases identical to TRBD1. Sequences were obtained from PBMCs. The TCR was taken from a man aged 25-45 years in good health and CMV-seronegative. DNA for the CDR3: TGTGCCAGCAGCCAGGACAGGGGGCGAGAGACCCAGTACTTC. This gives the protein CASSQDRGRETQYF.